This paragraph covers one TCR beta chain sequence. The germline gene is not matched at one end of the junction; a read error may be the cause. This record belongs to a study of T cells in Graves' hyperthyroidism and ophthalmopathy. TCR beta CDR3 sequences were amplified from RNA transcripts. In the first-round RT-PCR of the TCR CDR3, the HTBI primer set was used. In TCRdb, the multiplex PCR reads were re-called with MiXCR into one record per CDR3 protein. The table has approximately 530,000 distinct CDR3 sequences, around 17% seen once. The TCR sequence derives from a woman aged 18-29 years with Graves' hyperthyroidism. The sample consisted of blood.

The CDR3 sequence: CASSLPHRDRGWVNTIYF. The CDR3 DNA follows: TGTGCCAGCAGCTTACCCCATCGGGACAGGGGTTGGGTAAACACCATATATTTT. The chain combines TRBV5-1 with TRBJ1-3; 10 bases are a match to TRBD1. Germline V CDR1 and CDR2: SGHRS, YFSETQ. The CDR3 extends over 18 amino acids.